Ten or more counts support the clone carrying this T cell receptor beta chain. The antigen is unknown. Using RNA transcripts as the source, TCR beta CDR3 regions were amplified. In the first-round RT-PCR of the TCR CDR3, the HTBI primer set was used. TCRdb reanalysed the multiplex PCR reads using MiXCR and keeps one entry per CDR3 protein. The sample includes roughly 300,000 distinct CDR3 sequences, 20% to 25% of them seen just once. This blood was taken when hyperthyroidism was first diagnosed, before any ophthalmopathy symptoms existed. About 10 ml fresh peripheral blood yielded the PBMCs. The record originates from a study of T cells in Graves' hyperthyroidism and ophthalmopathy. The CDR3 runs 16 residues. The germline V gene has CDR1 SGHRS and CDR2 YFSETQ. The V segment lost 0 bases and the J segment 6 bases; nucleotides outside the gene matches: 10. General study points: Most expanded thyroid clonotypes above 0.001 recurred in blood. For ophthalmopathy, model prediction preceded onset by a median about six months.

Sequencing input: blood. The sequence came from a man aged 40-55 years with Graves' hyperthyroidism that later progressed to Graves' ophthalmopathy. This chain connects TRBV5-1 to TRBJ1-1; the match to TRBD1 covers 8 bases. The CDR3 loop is CASSLASATGVAEAFF. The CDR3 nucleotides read TGCGCCAGCAGCTTGGCGTCGGCGACAGGGGTGGCTGAAGCTTTCTTT.